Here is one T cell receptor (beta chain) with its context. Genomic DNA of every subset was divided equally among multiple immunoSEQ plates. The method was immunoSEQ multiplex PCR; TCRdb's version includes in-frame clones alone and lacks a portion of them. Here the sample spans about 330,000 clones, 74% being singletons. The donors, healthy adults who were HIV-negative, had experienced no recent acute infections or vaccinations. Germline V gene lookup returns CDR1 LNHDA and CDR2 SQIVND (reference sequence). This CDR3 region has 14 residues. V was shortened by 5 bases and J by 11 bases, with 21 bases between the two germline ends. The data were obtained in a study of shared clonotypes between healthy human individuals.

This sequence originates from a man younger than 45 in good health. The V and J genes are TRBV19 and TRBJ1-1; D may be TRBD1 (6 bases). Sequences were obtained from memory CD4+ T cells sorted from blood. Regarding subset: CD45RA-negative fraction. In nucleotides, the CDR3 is TGTGCCAGTAGTGCCCCGGGGAGGGGGATATCGGCTTTCTTT. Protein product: CASSAPGRGISAFF.